Described below is a single TCR beta chain sequence and its context. Its antigen is currently unknown. This record comes from a study of PD-1 blockade in classical Hodgkin lymphoma. Study-wide points: Patients who initiated nivolumab within 1 year of ASCT were excluded. There remain no defined causes for the repertoire differences, which possibly reflect disease activity or prior therapy.

The method was immunoSEQ multiplex PCR; TCRdb's version includes in-frame clones alone and lacks a portion of them. The top ten hold 7% to 9.5% of the sample, which has roughly 150,000 clones, just under 80% seen once. Germline V gives CDR1 MNHNY, CDR2 SVGAGI (reference sequence). The length of the CDR3 is 15 residues. Deletions cut 8 bases from V and 7 bases from J, with 20 bases between. There was relapse after autologous stem cell transplantation in every patient, and there was variation in brentuximab vedotin exposure. The sample was peripheral blood mononuclear cells (PBMCs), taken before the second cycle of nivolumab. The chain employs TRBV6-6 and TRBJ2-2, with a weak D call TRBD1 (5 bases). This TCR was sampled from a human donor with classical Hodgkin lymphoma. CDR3 sequence (DNA): TGTGCCAGCTCACGGCAGGGCTTTCCAGACGGGGAGCTGTTTTTT. Residues: CASSRQGFPDGELFF.